This T cell receptor (beta chain) stems from a study of blood T cell repertoires in COVID-19. Turning to the study itself: Nucleic acid was either cDNA or gDNA, and it came from T cells, B-cell-depleted T cells, or PBMCs.

Some clones are missing from TCRdb's copy, which holds only in-frame ones; the method was immunoSEQ multiplex PCR. The repertoire holds about 140,000 clones, with 75% to 90% as singletons. Participants were aged about 18 to 100 years, lived in over 20 US areas, and enrolled virtually. Participant-reported clinical history was the basis for cohort assignment. V shed 0 bases and J shed 4 bases, with 6 bases lying between them. Germline V gene sequence: CDR1 MNHEY, CDR2 SMNVEV (reference sequence). The length of the CDR3 is 13 residues. V and J are TRBV27 and TRBJ1-1; D gene ambiguous. Specimen: PBMCs or T cells enriched from blood (not recorded which). This sequence originates from a man aged 50-60 years in a cohort exposed to, infected with or recovered from COVID-19 (not recorded which). The CDR3 nucleotides read TGTGCCAGCAGTTTATCGGTCGGCACTGAAGCTTTCTTT. This gives the protein CASSLSVGTEAFF.